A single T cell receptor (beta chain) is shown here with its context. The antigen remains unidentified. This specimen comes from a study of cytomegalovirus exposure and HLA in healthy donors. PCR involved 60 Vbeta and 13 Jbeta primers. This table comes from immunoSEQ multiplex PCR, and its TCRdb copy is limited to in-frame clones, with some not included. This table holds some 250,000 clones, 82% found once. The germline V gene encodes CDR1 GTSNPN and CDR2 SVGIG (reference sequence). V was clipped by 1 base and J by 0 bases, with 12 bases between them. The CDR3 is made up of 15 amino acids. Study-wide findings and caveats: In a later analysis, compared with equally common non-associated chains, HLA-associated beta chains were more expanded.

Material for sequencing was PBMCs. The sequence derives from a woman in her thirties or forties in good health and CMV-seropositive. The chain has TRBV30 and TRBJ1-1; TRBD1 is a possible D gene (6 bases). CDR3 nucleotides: TGTGCCTGGAGTGGGGCCAGGGACATGAACACTGAAGCTTTCTTT. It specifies CAWSGARDMNTEAFF. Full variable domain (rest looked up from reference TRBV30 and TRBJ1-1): SQTIHQWPATLVQPVGSPLSLECTVEGTSNPNLYWYRQAAGRGLQLLFYSVGIGQISSEVPQNLSASRPQDRQFILSSKKLLLSDSGFYLCAWSGARDMNTEAFFGQGTRLTVV.